These T cell receptor beta chains were read from a single sample in a study of identifying expanded T cells in peripheral blood. Sequenced by immunoSEQ multiplex PCR; TCRdb stores in-frame clones only, minus some. The repertoire holds tens of thousands of clones, with 88% as singletons. The specimen was blood. Every receptor here comes from a person aged 18-70 years in good health. CDR3s include the opening cysteine and the closing phenylalanine or tryptophan.

TRBV7-3,TRBJ2-1,CASSSASTSYNEQFF
TRBV7-8,TRBJ1-5,CASSLGGQGARQPQHF
TRBV4-2,TRBJ1-1,CASSQERSGLNTEAFF
TRBV4-1,TRBJ2-1,CASSQVGNRREGQQFF
TRBV6-5,TRBJ2-7,CASSYSERTAYEQYF
TRBV30,TRBJ2-2,CAWSVRRGPGELFF
TRBV9,TRBJ2-2,CASSSTSGTGELFF
TRBV2,TRBJ2-7,CASRWGIPYEQYF
TRBV2,TRBJ2-1,CASSDRLYNEQFF
TRBV6-5,TRBJ2-2,CASSRMESGELFF
TRBV6-4,TRBJ2-2,CASSKNFGGPGELFF
TRBV18,TRBJ2-1,CASSRVGEQFF